The clone carrying this T cell receptor (beta chain) was counted once. The source of the sample is a study of blood T cell repertoires in COVID-19. Study-level background: T cells, B-cell-depleted T cells, or PBMCs supplied cDNA or gDNA.

The CDR3 runs to 16 residues. The data were produced by immunoSEQ multiplex PCR, yet TCRdb's version contains in-frame clones alone and is incomplete. The sample contains about 24,000 clones, 75% to 90% of which appear only once. The receptor was isolated from a woman in her 70s with active COVID-19. This chain joins TRBV21-1 and TRBJ2-3; TRBD1, the table's D call, was not compared with the DNA. TRBV21-1 is an annotated pseudogene. The sequenced sample was peripheral blood. The CDR3 reads CASNRGTNSSTDTQYF. The CDR3 DNA follows: TGTGCCAGCAACCGAGGGACAAACTCCAGCACAGATACGCAGTATTTT.